The 10 T cell receptor beta chains listed next were all sequenced from one sample in a study of blood T cell repertoires in COVID-19. Only in-frame clones appear in the TCRdb table, and some are missing; sequencing was by immunoSEQ multiplex PCR. The sample lists hundreds of thousands of clones, about 88% seen once, with 1.5% to 2% in the top ten. The sequencing input was PBMCs or T cells enriched from blood (not recorded which). Source of these receptors: a woman between 50 and 59 years old who had recovered from COVID-19.

The chain couples TRBV5-6 to TRBJ2-7, with D perhaps matching TRBD2 (6 bases). Trimming removed 2 bases at V and 0 bases at J, with 15 bases between. The CDR3 runs to 16 residues. CDR1 is SGHDT and CDR2 is YYEEEE in the germline V gene. DNA for the CDR3: TGTGCCAGCAGCTTATCGGGTGGAGGGTCCTCCTACGAGCAGTACTTC. It specifies CASSLSGGGSSYEQYF. The whole variable domain, filled in from reference TRBV5-6 and TRBJ2-7, reads DAGVTQSPTHLIKTRGQQVTLRCSPKSGHDTVSWYQQALGQGPQFIFQYYEEEERQRGNFPDRFSGHQFPNYSSELNVNALLLGDSALYLCASSLSGGGSSYEQYFGPGTRLTVT.

V and J are TRBV11-2 and TRBJ1-5; D is unclear. Germline CDR1 is SGHAT and CDR2 is FQNNGV. Trimming cost V 5 bases and J 9 bases, with 14 bases left between them. The CDR3 covers 13 residues. This CDR3 is CASSPVPGWPQHF. CDR3 DNA: TGTGCCAGCAGCCCTGTGCCCGGGTGGCCCCAGCATTTT.

This chain links TRBV6-2 or TRBV6-3 with TRBJ2-7; 11 bases are shared with TRBD1. This CDR3 is built from 15 residues. CDR1 and CDR2 from the germline V gene are MNHEY and SVGEGT. J gave up 3 bases and V 5 bases, and 6 bases lay outside the gene matches. The CDR3 region is CASSPPGQGDYEQYF. The DNA for the CDR3 is TGTGCCAGCAGTCCACCGGGACAGGGGGACTACGAGCAGTACTTC.

This rearrangement joins TRBV6-1 to TRBJ2-7, with D perhaps TRBD1 (5 bases). Germline V lookup: CDR1 MNHNS, CDR2 SASEGT. This CDR3 is built from 10 residues. V was shortened by 10 bases and J by 5 bases, with 9 bases between the two germline ends. CDR3 nucleotide sequence: TGTGCCACAGGGAAGAACGAGCAGTACTTC. Translating it yields CATGKNEQYF.

The J gene is TRBJ2-1, the V gene TRBV9; weak D call: TRBD1 (5 bases). This CDR3 contains 15 residues. The V gene's germline CDR1 is SGDLS and CDR2 YYNGEE. V lost 3 bases to trimming and J lost 5 bases, with 15 bases between them. The CDR3 loop reads CASSGLDTPDNEQFF. The CDR3 DNA is TGTGCCAGCAGCGGGTTGGACACACCTGACAATGAGCAGTTCTTC.

J is TRBJ1-2 and V is TRBV4-2; D may be TRBD1 (6 bases). The V gene lost 4 bases and the J gene lost 4 bases, with 16 bases spanning the gap. The CDR3 loop spans 15 amino acids. Per the germline V gene, CDR1 is LGHNA and CDR2 is YNFKEQ. The CDR3 reads CASSPSLTGIYGYTF. In DNA, the CDR3 is TGTGCCAGCAGCCCCTCTTTAACAGGGATCTATGGCTACACCTTC.

A few counts support this clone. V usage is TRBV29-1 and J usage is TRBJ1-2; 8 nucleotides align to TRBD1. Germline values: CDR1 SQVTM, CDR2 ANQGSEA. The V and J ends lost 8 bases and 4 bases, in that order; junction bases with no gene match: 6. The CDR3 sequence is 12 residues long. CDR3 residues: CSTSGGPYGYTF. CDR3 coding DNA: TGCAGCACATCAGGGGGCCCCTATGGCTACACCTTC.

The J gene is TRBJ1-1, the V gene TRBV5-1, with a weak D call TRBD1 (5 bases). The CDR3 has 15 residues. CDR1 is SGHRS, CDR2 YFSETQ, per germline. Trimming took 1 base from V and 4 from J, leaving 14 bases between them. The CDR3: CASSLSQGQVTEAFF. The CDR3 region has the DNA TGCGCCAGCAGCTTGTCCCAGGGTCAGGTCACTGAAGCTTTCTTT.

This chain links TRBV2 with TRBJ2-3; TRBD2 aligns across 8 bases. The CDR3 sequence is 15 residues long. Germline V gene sequence: CDR1 SNHLY, CDR2 FYNNEI. The V and J ends lost 7 bases and 5 bases, in that order; junction bases with no gene match: 11. The CDR3 DNA reads TGTGCCAGCACGGAACGGGAGGGGGGAGGAGATACGCAGTATTTT. Translated, it gives CASTEREGGGDTQYF.

This clone was detected a few times. The rearrangement uses TRBV2 and TRBJ1-5; tentatively, D is TRBD1 (5 bases). The length of the CDR3 is 14 residues. Between the trimmed V and J ends, which lost 4 bases and 2 bases, there was a span of 9 bases. Germline V gene sequence: CDR1 SNHLY, CDR2 FYNNEI. CDR3 loop: CASSVLGGNQPQHF. The CDR3 nucleotides read TGTGCCAGCAGTGTTTTAGGGGGCAATCAGCCCCAGCATTTT.